Here is one T cell receptor beta chain with its context. It lacks a known antigen. No much larger clonotype is one base removed from it; base qualities were not supplied. Sequencing of the TRB variable region was done with the immunoSEQ hsTCRB v3.0 assay at survey level resolution. The targeted TRB sequencing depth was roughly 40,000-55,000 T-cell genomes per sample. Pooled TRB libraries were sequenced on an Illumina MiSeq with a v3 150-cycle kit. In the paper's pipeline: Repertoire analysis was run in R within a reproducible Nextflow workflow that covered QC, data transformation and analysis. LymphoSeq2, an R package for exploring AIRR-Seq data, was used to implement the custom analyses. A handful of samples yielding fewer than 5000 total TRB sequences were excluded, leaving more than 150 analyzed HIV repertoires. Among the 200 or so HIV repertoires that were kept, 59 were collected before ART initiation and under 150 were collected after ART initiation. Repertoires were downsampled to 5000 TRB nucleotide sequences, with summary statistics averaged over 100 downsampling iterations. The analysis kept only TRB sequences whose CDR3 regions were at least seven amino acids long. A Shannon entropy-derived clonality score and the Gini coefficient were used to measure diversity. In the repertoire networks, any two of the top 5000 CDR3 amino acid sequences were linked whenever the two sequences differed by an edit distance of one. For TRB CDR3 amino acid sequences, GLIPH2 was used to predict antigen specificity groups and MHC restriction. Known CMV, EBV, HIV or tissue antigen associations were flagged by matching CDR3 amino acid sequences against VDJdb and McPAS-TCR. Pre-ART, post-ART and control groups were compared with Wilcoxon signed-rank tests and Holm-Bonferroni correction. TCRdb holds this immuneACCESS table with in-frame rearrangements only. Some clones are missing; in checked studies, unresolved V genes explain under half, and the rest has no known cause. Clonal size and the V and J genes are those of that table, whereas D and trimming came from the DNA. The sample includes some 21,000 clones, with approximately 80% observed a single time. Around 5% of the sample lies in the top ten.

This sample is part of a study of long-term antiretroviral therapy in people with HIV (dated by TCRdb to 2022 to 2024). In terms of the full investigation: The earliest samples were collected about a decade before the 2015 WHO recommendation for immediate ART, when ART was typically delayed until CD4 counts fell. Whether ART initiation and durable HIV suppression were associated with changes in peripheral blood TRB repertoire composition and diversity was tested in a retrospective serial study. A total of 192 cryopreserved PBMC samples came from 30 adults with confirmed HIV infection and were collected serially over a mean of roughly 6 years (range 1-12). About 35% of the 30 participants with HIV were female. Test extractions of a monoclonal T-cell line alongside under 35 polyclonal samples showed no cross-contamination during QIAcube processing.

Participants were included only if at least one PBMC sample before ART initiation and at least two post-ART samples were available. All participants with HIV were treated in the United States of America. Before DNA extraction, cryopreserved samples containing about 1-11 million PBMC were thawed and washed. At the time of the earliest PBMC sample, participants with HIV were aged between roughly 20 and 60 years. Per participant, PBMC samples came from 1-4 timepoints prior to ART initiation and 2-8 timepoints following ART initiation, for a median of 7 samples. Serial HIV viral load, CD4+ T-cell count, ART history and demographic data were obtained for every participant. Genomic DNA was extracted from unsorted PBMC with a Qiagen kit on a QIAcube, with processing performed in batches of 12 samples. The study at large found these results: Since PBMC availability was limited, sequencing covered only the TCR beta chain, with no alpha chain pairing. ART initiation was associated with a significant increase in TRB diversity, but diversity stayed significantly below transplant donor controls even after long-term ART. No data were available on ART adherence, viral resistance or therapy changes, limiting inferences about post-ART repertoire changes. Samples dated from 2004 to 2017, and the ART regimens used may be less effective than current ones. CDR3 length ranges in HIV repertoires were narrower than in controls, and network structure suggested an antigen-experienced repertoire with only a slight naive shift after ART. Because pre-ART samples had limited cell numbers, unsorted PBMC were profiled rather than sorted CD4+ and CD8+ T cells. At every time point, the repertoire was dominated by expanded TRB clones first identified before ART initiation, although this dominance fluctuated and, in many PLHIV, declined after ART.

The receptor was derived from a man aged 45-60 years with HIV. Material: unsorted PBMCs, obtained 0.3 years after starting antiretroviral therapy.

The CDR3 in this case is CASSLYGNQPQHF. The DNA is as follows: TGTGCCAGCAGCTTGTATGGCAATCAGCCCCAGCATTTT. The rearranged chain carries TRBV5-4 and TRBJ1-5; confidence is insufficient to name the D gene. CDR1 and CDR2, looked up from the germline V gene (reference sequence), are SGHNT and YYREEE. The CDR3 starts with the cysteine, ends with the phenylalanine, and has 13 residues. Only the CDR3 DNA is retained, 39 bases long and in frame from the first base. V is clipped by 1 base and J by 2 bases, and the sequence between their germline boundaries is 4 bases long.